Below, 25 T cell receptor beta chains from the same sample are listed, as sequenced in a study of blood T cell repertoires in COVID-19. The table came from immunoSEQ multiplex PCR; TCRdb's copy has only in-frame clones and leaves some out. The sample lists fewer than 300,000 clones; approximately 80% were seen once. Sequencing input: peripheral blood. All receptors come from a human donor in a cohort sampled during active COVID-19.

The CDR3, as DNA: TGCGCCAGCAGCTTACTAGCGGGAAGTCTTCACGAGCAGTACTTC. It translates to CASSLLAGSLHEQYF. This rearrangement joins TRBV5-1 to TRBJ2-7; 10 bases align to TRBD2. There are 15 residues in the CDR3. From germline, CDR1 is SGHRS and CDR2 YFSETQ. V dropped 2 bases and J dropped 5; count of bases not matched to a gene: 7.

The rearrangement joins TRBV19 to TRBJ1-2; D might be TRBD1 (6 bases). V dropped 7 bases and J dropped 5 bases, with 17 bases sitting between them. Per germline, CDR1 LNHDA and CDR2 SQIVND (reference sequence). The CDR3 loop spans 14 amino acids. CDR3 DNA: TGTGCCAGTACTCAGGGGAAAAGGGCATATGGCTACACCTTC. Amino acid sequence: CASTQGKRAYGYTF.

This clone has a single count. The chain links TRBV6-5 to TRBJ2-7, with 8 bases fitting TRBD1. This CDR3 region has 12 residues. In germline, CDR1 is MNHEY, CDR2 SVGAGI. Trimming at V came to 10 bases and at J to 7 bases, leaving 9 bases not matched to a gene. The CDR3 bases are TGTGCCACCCGACAGGGGCATCGGGAGCAGTACTTC. It specifies CATRQGHREQYF.

This rearrangement joins TRBV4-1 to TRBJ1-3; D gene ambiguous. The CDR3 loop spans 15 amino acids. The V gene lost 4 bases and the J gene lost 0 bases, with 10 bases spanning the gap. Germline assignment: CDR1 MGHRA and CDR2 YSYEKL. CDR3 in DNA: TGCGCCAGCAGCCCCCCTCCCCCCTCTGGAAACACCATATATTTT. Amino acids: CASSPPPPSGNTIYF.

This sequence joins TRBV27 and TRBJ2-1; 9 bases line up with TRBD2. CDR1 MNHEY and CDR2 SMNVEV come from the germline V gene (reference sequence). V lost 9 bases and J lost 5; bases outside the gene matches: 8. The CDR3 is 14 amino acids. CDR3 DNA: TGTGCCAGTAAGGAGCGGGGGGCCAACAATGAGCAGTTCTTC. It yields the protein CASKERGANNEQFF.

This chain uses TRBV19 with TRBJ2-5; a possible D gene is TRBD1 (6 bases). The CDR3 has 16 amino acids. Germline V gives CDR1 LNHDA, CDR2 SQIVND (reference sequence). V was cut by 4 bases and J by 1 base, with 16 bases left in between. The CDR3 protein is CASSTRTTGSQETQYF. The CDR3 DNA follows: TGTGCCAGTAGTACACGGACCACAGGGAGCCAAGAGACCCAGTACTTC.

The rearrangement joins TRBV3-1 (or the pseudogene TRBV3-2) to TRBJ2-1; 9 bases are a match to TRBD1. Germline CDR1 LGHDT, CDR2 YNNKEL (reference sequence). This CDR3 contains 15 residues. J lost 8 bases, V lost 4 bases, and 9 bases had no gene match. As DNA, the CDR3 is TGTGCCAGCAGCCCGGTGGGACAGGGCGGTCATGAGCAGTTCTTC. Protein sequence: CASSPVGQGGHEQFF.

This clone was seen only a few times. The CDR3 spells CATAAGGSDTGELFF. Here the CDR3 DNA reads TGTGCCACCGCTGCAGGTGGGAGCGACACCGGGGAGCTGTTTTTT. This chain connects TRBV24-1 to TRBJ2-2; D perhaps matches TRBD2 (5 bases). Per the germline V gene, CDR1 is KGHDR and CDR2 is SFDVKD. V dropped 9 bases and J dropped 3 bases, with 16 bases sitting between them. The CDR3 spans 15 residues.

This clone has only a few counts. The chain has TRBV5-1 and TRBJ1-4; TRBD1 matches 8 bases. V trimming: 3 bases; J trimming: 6 bases; junction bases outside the gene matches: 7. Germline assignment: CDR1 SGHRS and CDR2 YFSETQ. CDR3 length: 15 amino acids. CDR3 region: CASSSRTGTDEKLFF. In DNA, the CDR3 is TGCGCCAGCAGCTCCCGGACAGGGACGGATGAAAAACTGTTTTTT. Full variable domain (missing parts from reference TRBV5-1 and TRBJ1-4): KAGVTQTPRYLIKTRGQQVTLSCSPISGHRSVSWYQQTPGQGLQFLFEYFSETQRNKGNFPGRFSGRQFSNSRSEMNVSTLELGDSALYLCASSSRTGTDEKLFFGSGTQLSVL.

V gene TRBV7-3 combines with J gene TRBJ2-3; 9 bases align to TRBD2. V shed 5 bases, J shed 1 base, and the junction held 7 bases outside the gene matches. The CDR3 spans 16 residues. The V gene's germline CDR1 is SGHTA and CDR2 FQGTGA. The CDR3 DNA is TGTGCCAGCAGCCTGGGGGCGGGAGGGCGCACAGATACGCAGTATTTT. Protein product: CASSLGAGGRTDTQYF.

This sequence joins TRBV4-3 and TRBJ1-1, with D unresolved. The length of the CDR3 is 14 residues. CDR1 is LGHNA, CDR2 YSLEER, per germline. Trimming left V 3 bases short and J 1 base short, with 9 bases between. CDR3 DNA: TGCGCCAGCAGCCAGACTTACAAGAACACTGAAGCTTTCTTT. It translates to CASSQTYKNTEAFF.

The J gene is TRBJ1-5, the V gene TRBV5-6; D unresolved. This CDR3 contains 16 residues. Trimming removed 0 bases at V and 6 bases at J, with 16 bases between. Germline V lookup: CDR1 SGHDT, CDR2 YYEEEE. For the CDR3, the DNA is TGTGCCAGCAGCTTGGGTCCCCGAGGAACGGGTCAGCCCCAGCATTTT. Its protein is CASSLGPRGTGQPQHF.

The chain carries TRBV9 and TRBJ1-4; 7 bases map to TRBD1. After removal of 3 bases from V and 0 bases from J, the junction contained 5 bases not matched to a gene. Germline V lookup: CDR1 SGDLS, CDR2 YYNGEE. This CDR3 has 16 amino acids. This chain's CDR3 is CASSGDRDPTNEKLFF. CDR3 nucleotide sequence: TGTGCCAGCAGCGGAGACAGGGATCCAACTAATGAAAAACTGTTTTTT. The entire variable domain, with the rest obtained from reference TRBV9 and TRBJ1-4, is as follows: DSGVTQTPKHLITATGQRVTLRCSPRSGDLSVYWYQQSLDQGLQFLIQYYNGEERAKGNILERFSAQQFPDLHSELNLSSLELGDSALYFCASSGDRDPTNEKLFFGSGTQLSVL.

This sequence joins TRBV6-6 and TRBJ2-1; TRBD2 matches 11 bases. The trim removed 6 bases at V and 4 bases at J, leaving 11 bases unmatched. CDR1 is MNHNY, CDR2 SVGAGI, per germline (reference sequence). The CDR3 totals 17 residues. In DNA form, the CDR3 reads TGTGCCAGCAGGCGACGGGGACTAGCGGAACTTTACAATGAGCAGTTCTTC. Encoded protein: CASRRRGLAELYNEQFF.

The table lists this clone with many counts. CDR3 bases: TGCAGCGTCGGACAAAGGACTAGCATTTACAATGAGCAGTTCTTC. Its protein is CSVGQRTSIYNEQFF. This sequence joins TRBV29-1 and TRBJ2-1, with TRBD2 identical over 8 bases. From germline, CDR1 is SQVTM and CDR2 ANQGSEA. This CDR3 comprises 15 residues. Trimming took 6 bases from V and 4 from J; bases not matched to a gene: 11.

This clone showed up just a few times. The chain couples TRBV5-6 to TRBJ2-6; 12 positions agree with TRBD1. The trim removed 4 bases at V and 2 bases at J, leaving 7 bases unmatched. The CDR3 loop spans 18 amino acids. The V gene's germline CDR1 is SGHDT and CDR2 YYEEEE. The CDR3 bases are TGTGCCAGCAGCCTGGGACAGGGGGCCCGGACTGGGGCCAACGTCCTGACTTTC. Its translation: CASSLGQGARTGANVLTF.

This chain links TRBV13 with TRBJ2-7; D is perhaps TRBD2 (5 bases). CDR1 and CDR2 from the germline V gene are PRHDT and FYEKMQ (reference sequence). This CDR3 spans 13 amino acids. Between the trimmed V and J ends, which lost 5 bases and 3 bases, there was a span of 11 bases. The CDR3 sequence: CASSLRRGYEQYF. In DNA, the CDR3 is TGTGCCAGCAGCCTAAGACGGGGCTACGAGCAGTACTTC.

V is TRBV9 and J is TRBJ1-2, with 8 positions matching TRBD1. Trimming took 3 bases from V and 8 from J; bases not matched to a gene: 12. CDR3 length: 15 amino acids. CDR1 and CDR2 from the germline V gene are SGDLS and YYNGEE. CDR3 sequence: CASSASPGQARGYTF. CDR3 bases: TGTGCCAGCAGCGCCAGTCCGGGACAGGCCCGAGGCTACACCTTC.

The chain carries TRBV3-1 (or the pseudogene TRBV3-2) and TRBJ2-1; 9 nucleotides agree with TRBD1. Germline loops: CDR1 LGHDT, CDR2 YNNKEL (reference sequence). The CDR3 is 16 residues long. V lost 1 base to trimming and J lost 6 bases; unmatched junction nucleotides: 7. The CDR3 nucleotides are TGTGCCAGCAGCCAAGCCGGGACAGGGACTCGCAATGAGCAGTTCTTC. It is translated as CASSQAGTGTRNEQFF.

V gene TRBV18 combines with J gene TRBJ1-3; no clear D. Germline CDR1 and CDR2: KGHSH and LQKENI. Trimming shortened V by 3 bases and J by 0 bases, and 18 bases separated the two germline ends. The CDR3 is made up of 18 amino acids. The CDR3 reads CASSPLGLTLSSGNTIYF. As DNA, the CDR3 is TGTGCCAGCTCACCTCTAGGACTGACTCTCAGCTCTGGAAACACCATATATTTT.

This clone was seen only a few times. This chain joins TRBV5-1 and TRBJ2-1, with D possibly TRBD2 on 6 matching bases. The CDR3 is made up of 15 amino acids. The V gene lost 3 bases and the J gene lost 1 base, with 11 bases spanning the gap. Looked up from germline, CDR1 is SGHRS and CDR2 is YFSETQ. In nucleotides, the CDR3 is TGCGCCAGCAGCTGGGGGACTGATTCCTACAATGAGCAGTTCTTC. Residues: CASSWGTDSYNEQFF.

This clone was seen a single time. This chain uses TRBV4-2 with TRBJ2-1; 11 nucleotides agree with TRBD2. In germline, CDR1 is LGHNA, CDR2 YNFKEQ. The CDR3 length is 16 residues. The ends lost 0 bases at V and 4 bases at J; junction bases unmatched: 2. CDR3 loop: CASSQERTSGYNEQFF. The CDR3 DNA follows: TGTGCCAGCAGCCAAGAGCGGACTAGCGGGTACAATGAGCAGTTCTTC.

The chain joins TRBV6-5 to TRBJ2-7, with D possibly being TRBD1 (5 bases). V was pared by 9 bases and J by 6 bases, with 18 bases between. The germline CDR1 and CDR2 sequences are MNHEY and SVGAGI. The CDR3 has 13 amino acids. The CDR3 sequence: CASRREMEGEQYF. The CDR3 DNA is TGTGCCAGTCGCAGGGAAATGGAAGGCGAGCAGTACTTC.

The CDR3 sequence: CASSLALGTVGSYEQYF. The CDR3 DNA is TGTGCCAGCAGCTTGGCGCTCGGGACAGTAGGTTCCTACGAGCAGTACTTC. The chain links TRBV7-9 to TRBJ2-7, with TRBD1 identical over 7 bases. Germline loops: CDR1 SEHNR, CDR2 FQNEAQ (reference sequence). Trimming took 3 bases from V and 1 from J; bases not matched to a gene: 12. The CDR3 is 17 residues long.

This rearrangement joins TRBV7-8 to TRBJ2-1; D remains unclear. CDR1 and CDR2 from the germline V gene are SGHVS and FQNEAQ. The CDR3 has 14 amino acids. Trimming left V 0 bases short and J 10 bases short, with 13 bases between. Written as DNA, the CDR3 is TGTGCCAGCAGCTTAGCGTTCTTCGGTAAGGAGCAGTTCTTC. This codes for CASSLAFFGKEQFF. The full variable domain, in which reference TRBV7-8 and TRBJ2-1 provide the parts outside the CDR3, is GAGVSQSPRYKVAKRGQDVALRCDPISGHVSLFWYQQALGQGPEFLTYFQNEAQLDKSGLPSDRFFAERPEGSVSTLKIQRTQQEDSAVYLCASSLAFFGKEQFFGPGTRLTVL.